This entry is about one TCR beta chain. Its antigen is not identified. PCR primers comprised 60 Vbeta and 13 Jbeta primers. Assay used: immunoSEQ multiplex PCR; TCRdb lists only in-frame clones, some missing. The sample includes some 210,000 clones, 77% of them seen just once. This specimen comes from a study of cytomegalovirus exposure and HLA in healthy donors. On the study more broadly: There were about 86 million unique TCRs (from HLA-typed donors) in an early data release.

Study results and caveats: According to reports, the classifier identified cytomegalovirus status with high specificity and sensitivity. The likely origin of a cluster of highly shared sequence variants was a sequencing artifact. Segments of the TCR beta V type were, in most cases, productive about 87% or about 30% of the time in an earlier analysis.

Per the germline V gene, CDR1 is SGHRS and CDR2 is YFSETQ. The trim removed 3 bases at V and 6 bases at J, leaving 6 bases unmatched. The CDR3 has 16 amino acids. Sequenced: PBMCs. The sequence came from a woman in her twenties or thirties in good health and CMV-seropositive. V gene TRBV5-1 combines with J gene TRBJ2-7; the match to TRBD2 covers 16 bases. CDR3 sequence (DNA): TGCGCCAGCAGCTACGGGACTAGCGGGGGGGCCGTCGAGCAGTACTTC. Translating gives CASSYGTSGGAVEQYF.